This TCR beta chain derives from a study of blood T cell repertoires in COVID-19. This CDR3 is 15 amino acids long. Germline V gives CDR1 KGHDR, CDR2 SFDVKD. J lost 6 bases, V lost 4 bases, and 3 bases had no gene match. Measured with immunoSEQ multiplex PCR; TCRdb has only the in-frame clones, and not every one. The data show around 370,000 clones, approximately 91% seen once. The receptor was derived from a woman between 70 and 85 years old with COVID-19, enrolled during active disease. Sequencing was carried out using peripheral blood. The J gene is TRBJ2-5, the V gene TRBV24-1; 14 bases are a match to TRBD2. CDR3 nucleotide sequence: TGTGCCACCAGTGAGGGGACTAGCGGGAGAAAGACCCAGTACTTC. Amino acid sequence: CATSEGTSGRKTQYF.